Reported below is one T cell receptor (beta chain). No antigen is known for it. CDR1 is MNHEY, CDR2 SMNVEV, per germline (reference sequence). V lost 4 bases and J lost 8, with 11 bases in between. CDR3 length: 12 residues. This record comes from a study of T cell repertoires in cytomegalovirus infection. Study as a whole: CMV infection and matching HLA type were both indicated by public TCR beta signatures.

TCRdb used MiXCR to reprocess the reads, holding one entry per CDR3 protein. The table includes around 750,000 distinct CDR3 sequences, approximately 29% detected once. This sequence joins TRBV27 and TRBJ1-1; TRBD1 is a possible D gene (5 bases). The starting material was cultured CD8+ T cells from PBMCs, obtained from culture after CMV antigen stimulation. The TCR comes from a human donor in good health (CMV status not recorded). Some clones in this sample may be carry-over from other donors' samples. DNA of the CDR3: TGTGCCAGCAGTTCCGGGACGGTGGAAGCTTTCTTT. It codes for CASSSGTVEAFF.